This T cell receptor (beta chain) is drawn from a study of cytomegalovirus exposure and HLA in healthy donors. Study results and limitations: Clusters of TCRs from the first cohort tended to co-occur in the roughly 120 validation repertoires (as a later analysis found).

In regard to this clone: Its specificity is unknown.

The CDR3 spans 13 residues. Trimming pared 6 bases from V and 2 bases from J, leaving 11 bases between. The V gene's germline CDR1 is SEHNR and CDR2 FQNEAQ (reference sequence). Clones were sequenced by immunoSEQ multiplex PCR, and TCRdb holds only the in-frame ones, with some missing. The profile shows approximately 82,000 clones, roughly 96% of them singletons. The material sequenced was PBMCs. The TCR sequence derives from a woman between 18 and 29 years old in good health and CMV-seronegative. The chain has TRBV7-9 and TRBJ2-7; the D gene is possibly TRBD2 (6 bases). The CDR3 spells CASSMEGTYEQYF. For the CDR3, the DNA is TGTGCCAGCAGTATGGAGGGGACCTACGAGCAGTACTTC.